These T cell receptor beta chains were read from a single sample in a study of identifying expanded T cells in peripheral blood. Assay used: immunoSEQ multiplex PCR; TCRdb lists only in-frame clones, some missing. The sample gives some 93,000 clones, about nine tenths of which show up once; 3.5% to 5% is in the top ten. What was sequenced was blood. The receptors were gathered from a person aged 18 to 69 in good health. Both conserved end residues are part of each CDR3. The D gene is left open where the match is weak. Clone size is shown for a subset of rows, as once, few, many or a class of expanded clone.

abundance	d_gene	v_gene	j_gene	CDR3aa	CDR3nt
.	TRBD2	TRBV5-6	TRBJ2-7	CASTLPGGIEQYF	TGTGCCAGCACCCTCCCGGGGGGGATCGAGCAGTACTTC
.	.	TRBV18	TRBJ2-1	CASSPLASEQFF	TGTGCCAGCTCGCCCTTAGCAAGTGAGCAGTTCTTC
.	.	TRBV30	TRBJ1-1	CAWGRRRDTEAFF	TGTGCCTGGGGCCGGCGTCGGGACACTGAAGCTTTCTTT
.	.	TRBV6-5	TRBJ1-6	CASSYANSPLHF	TGTGCCAGCAGTTACGCTAATTCACCCCTCCACTTT
.	.	TRBV6-5	TRBJ1-5	CATGAGGNGNQPQHF	TGTGCCACCGGGGCTGGGGGTAATGGCAATCAGCCCCAGCATTTT
once	TRBD1	TRBV5-5	TRBJ1-5	CASSPVAGGNQPQHF	TGTGCCAGCAGCCCGGTTGCAGGGGGGAATCAGCCCCAGCATTTT
.	.	TRBV29-1	TRBJ2-7	CSVYGLSYEQYF	TGCAGCGTTTATGGACTCTCCTACGAGCAGTACTTC
.	.	TRBV28	TRBJ1-5	CASSFSQPQHF	TGTGCCAGCAGTTTTAGTCAGCCCCAGCATTTT
.	.	TRBV5-1	TRBJ2-3	CASGITADTQYF	TGCGCCAGCGGCATCACCGCAGATACGCAGTATTTT
.	.	TRBV7-6	TRBJ2-7	CASSLEPGSGQYF	TGTGCCAGCAGCTTAGAACCCGGGAGTGGGCAGTACTTC
.	.	TRBV11-3	TRBJ2-1	CASSFRDSGKNEQFF	TGTGCCAGCAGCTTCCGGGACTCTGGTAAAAATGAGCAGTTCTTC
.	.	TRBV30	TRBJ2-7	CAWSATVSSYEQYF	TGTGCCTGGAGTGCGACAGTTTCCTCCTACGAGCAGTACTTC
.	.	TRBV19	TRBJ1-2	CASSLGGLDDGYTF	TGTGCCAGTAGTTTGGGGGGGCTGGACGATGGCTACACCTTC
.	.	TRBV9	TRBJ2-7	CASSPHLGEQYF	TGTGCCAGCAGCCCTCACTTGGGCGAGCAGTACTTC
.	.	TRBV23-1	TRBJ1-1	CASSQSPGRNLNTEAFF	TGCGCCAGCAGTCAATCGCCAGGGAGGAACTTGAACACTGAAGCTTTCTTT
.	.	TRBV7-2	TRBJ2-7	CASSLGGGGPYEQYF	TGTGCCAGCAGCTTAGGAGGGGGGGGCCCCTACGAGCAGTACTTC
.	TRBD1	TRBV7-9	TRBJ2-3	CASSPGQGVAQNIDTQYF	TGTGCCAGCAGCCCGGGACAGGGGGTAGCCCAAAACATAGATACGCAGTATTTT
.	.	TRBV6-1	TRBJ1-4	CASSEGGLFF	TGTGCCAGCAGTGAGGGTGGGCTGTTTTTT
once	.	TRBV19	TRBJ2-1	CASSMGNEQFF	TGTGCCAGTAGTATGGGCAATGAGCAGTTCTTC
.	.	TRBV19	TRBJ1-1	CASSKRRETEAFF	TGTGCCAGTAGTAAACGGCGTGAAACTGAAGCTTTCTTT
.	.	TRBV7-9	TRBJ1-4	CASSLVAGTATNEKLFF	TGTGCCAGCAGCTTAGTGGCAGGAACGGCAACTAATGAAAAACTGTTTTTT
.	.	TRBV27	TRBJ2-6	CASSLSGAGANVLTF	TGTGCCAGCAGTTTATCGGGGGCGGGGGCCAACGTCCTGACTTTC
few	.	TRBV15	TRBJ2-6	CATSWTVDSGANVLTF	TGTGCCACCAGCTGGACAGTTGACTCTGGGGCCAACGTCCTGACTTTC
.	.	TRBV5-1	TRBJ2-3	CASSLGAGFRRTDTQYF	TGCGCCAGCAGCTTGGGCGCCGGGTTTAGACGCACAGATACGCAGTATTTT
once	.	TRBV29-1	TRBJ1-2	CSAPEFRNYGYTF	TGCAGCGCTCCTGAGTTCAGAAACTATGGCTACACCTTC
few	.	TRBV5-1	TRBJ2-5	CASSDGGGNQETQYF	TGCGCCAGCAGCGACGGCGGAGGGAACCAAGAGACCCAGTACTTC
.	TRBD1	TRBV13	TRBJ1-1	CASSDNGRTGVNLAEAFF	TGTGCCAGCAGCGATAATGGTAGGACAGGGGTAAATTTGGCTGAAGCTTTCTTT
.	.	TRBV28	TRBJ1-2	CASSLGVYGYTF	TGTGCCAGCAGTCTAGGGGTCTATGGCTACACCTTC
.	TRBD1	TRBV28	TRBJ2-7	CASSPGTVAYEQYF	TGTGCCAGCAGTCCGGGGACAGTTGCCTACGAGCAGTACTTC
.	.	TRBV10-1	TRBJ2-5	CASSRGQQETQYF	TGCGCCAGCAGTCGAGGACAGCAAGAGACCCAGTACTTC
.	.	TRBV15	TRBJ1-1	CATSRHRDTEAFF	TGTGCCACCAGCAGACACAGGGATACTGAAGCTTTCTTT
.	TRBD2	TRBV9	TRBJ2-1	CASSVANTGLAGGQNEQFF	TGTGCCAGCAGCGTAGCCAATACCGGACTAGCGGGGGGGCAAAATGAGCAGTTCTTC
.	.	TRBV28	TRBJ1-3	CASRQNSGNTIYF	TGTGCCAGCAGGCAGAACTCTGGAAACACCATATATTTT
.	TRBD1	TRBV10-3	TRBJ2-7	CAINLDRGYEQYF	TGTGCCATCAATCTGGACAGGGGGTACGAGCAGTACTTC
.	.	TRBV9	TRBJ2-2	CASSVWGSGANTGELFF	TGTGCCAGCAGCGTATGGGGCAGTGGAGCGAACACCGGGGAGCTGTTTTTT
few	.	TRBV27	TRBJ2-7	CASSLDSAYEQYF	TGTGCCAGCAGTTTAGACAGTGCCTACGAGCAGTACTTC
.	.	TRBV5-4	TRBJ1-5	CASSSWGGAGQPQHF	TGTGCCAGCAGTTCATGGGGGGGGGCTGGTCAGCCCCAGCATTTT
.	.	TRBV5-1	TRBJ2-1	CASSFVNEQFF	TGCGCCAGCAGTTTTGTCAATGAGCAGTTCTTC
few	.	TRBV5-5	TRBJ2-7	CASSASYEQYF	TGTGCCAGCAGCGCTAGTTACGAGCAGTACTTC
.	.	TRBV29-1	TRBJ1-4	CSVVEGREKLFF	TGCAGCGTTGTAGAGGGTAGAGAAAAACTGTTTTTT
once	.	TRBV6-1	TRBJ1-2	CASRRDYGYTF	TGTGCCAGCAGGAGGGACTATGGCTACACCTTC
.	.	TRBV4-1	TRBJ1-1	CASSQGGGAMNTEAFF	TGCGCCAGCAGCCAAGGTGGGGGAGCGATGAACACTGAAGCTTTCTTT
.	.	TRBV10-3	TRBJ2-6	CAIWRSGANVLTF	TGTGCCATTTGGCGCTCTGGGGCCAACGTCCTGACTTTC
.	.	TRBV6-5	TRBJ2-3	CASSLDFSDTQYF	TGTGCCAGCAGTCTGGACTTCTCAGATACGCAGTATTTT
.	TRBD1	TRBV6-5	TRBJ1-5	CASSYWDRGSDQPQHF	TGTGCCAGCAGTTACTGGGACAGGGGGTCTGATCAGCCCCAGCATTTT
.	.	TRBV19	TRBJ1-2	CASMAKDYGYTF	TGTGCCAGTATGGCAAAGGACTATGGCTACACCTTC
.	TRBD2	TRBV11-2	TRBJ2-3	CASSLPTSGATDTQYF	TGTGCCAGCAGCCTTCCTACTAGCGGGGCGACAGATACGCAGTATTTT
.	.	TRBV9	TRBJ2-3	CASSVRVRSTDTQYF	TGTGCCAGCAGCGTAAGGGTAAGGAGCACAGATACGCAGTATTTT
.	TRBD2	TRBV13	TRBJ2-3	CASYRAGTSGSTDTQYF	TGTGCCAGCTATAGGGCAGGGACTAGCGGTAGCACAGATACGCAGTATTTT
.	TRBD2	TRBV5-1	TRBJ2-3	CASWTSGSTDTQYF	TGCGCCAGCTGGACTAGCGGGAGCACAGATACGCAGTATTTT
.	TRBD2	TRBV9	TRBJ2-1	CASSVDPGLVLNEQFF	TGTGCCAGCAGCGTAGATCCGGGACTAGTACTCAATGAGCAGTTCTTC
.	TRBD1	TRBV5-1	TRBJ1-4	CASSRTLQGAEEKLFF	TGCGCCAGCAGCAGAACCCTACAGGGGGCAGAGGAAAAACTGTTTTTT
.	.	TRBV5-5	TRBJ1-4	CASSLVGAVGEKLFF	TGTGCCAGCAGCTTGGTGGGGGCGGTGGGAGAAAAACTGTTTTTT
few	.	TRBV30	TRBJ1-2	CAWSVGGAGGYTF	TGTGCCTGGAGTGTGGGAGGGGCTGGTGGCTACACCTTC
.	.	TRBV7-9	TRBJ2-7	CASSLGGIAEQYF	TGTGCCAGCAGCTTAGGAGGAATCGCCGAGCAGTACTTC
.	.	TRBV5-1	TRBJ1-1	CASSKGNTEAFF	TGCGCCAGCAGCAAGGGGAATACTGAAGCTTTCTTT
.	.	TRBV12-5	TRBJ2-2	CASGFVWGGGTGELFF	TGTGCTAGTGGTTTTGTGTGGGGAGGTGGGACCGGGGAGCTGTTTTTT
.	.	TRBV5-1	TRBJ2-6	CASSLVSQGTGANVLTF	TGCGCCAGCAGCTTGGTGAGTCAGGGGACTGGGGCCAACGTCCTGACTTTC
.	TRBD2	TRBV28	TRBJ2-7	CASSSPGGAYEQYF	TGTGCCAGCAGTTCCCCCGGGGGGGCCTACGAGCAGTACTTC
.	.	TRBV7-9	TRBJ2-1	CASSVRNEQFF	TGTGCCAGCAGCGTCAGGAATGAGCAGTTCTTC